The rows below give T cell receptor beta chains drawn from one sample of a study of cytomegalovirus exposure and HLA in healthy donors. The method was immunoSEQ multiplex PCR; TCRdb's version includes in-frame clones alone and lacks a portion of them. The sample holds 200,000 to 250,000 clones, around nine tenths seen once. Sequenced material: PBMCs. All receptors come from a woman aged 18-29 years in good health and CMV-seronegative. CDR3s include the opening cysteine and the closing phenylalanine or tryptophan. Each record gives: V gene, clone size, D gene, J gene, CDR3 DNA, CDR3 protein. The D gene is left open where the match is weak. Size is stated for part of the rows, as once, few or many counts, or as a class when the clone is expanded.

TRBV30	NA	TRBD1	TRBJ2-5	TGTGCCTGGGCAGGGGGCTCAGAGACCCAGTACTTC	CAWAGGSETQYF
TRBV11-3	NA	NA	TRBJ2-3	TGTGCCAGCAGCTTAACCGCGGGAGATACGCAGTATTTT	CASSLTAGDTQYF
TRBV19	NA	TRBD1	TRBJ1-2	TGTGCCAGTAGCGGCGGGGACAGGTACTATGGCTACACCTTC	CASSGGDRYYGYTF
TRBV2	once	NA	TRBJ2-5	TGTGCCAGCAGTGGTTTAGTCGGGGAGACCCAGTACTTC	CASSGLVGETQYF
TRBV6-6	NA	TRBD1	TRBJ1-5	TGTGCCAGCAGTTCACGGACAGGACAGCCCCAGCATTTT	CASSSRTGQPQHF
TRBV20-1	once	NA	TRBJ2-7	TGCAGTGCTAGACTGGCCCGGGGGCAGTACTTC	CSARLARGQYF
TRBV4-1	NA	NA	TRBJ1-2	TGCGCCAGCAGCCAAGTCAGTGGGAGAGGGTATTACTATGGCTACACCTTC	CASSQVSGRGYYYGYTF
TRBV9	NA	NA	TRBJ1-2	TGTGCCAGCAGCGTATCGGGAAAAAATGGCTACACCTTC	CASSVSGKNGYTF
TRBV9	NA	TRBD2	TRBJ2-1	TGTGCCAGCAGCGCCTCGGGAGCGGGAGTTCGCAATGAGCAGTTCTTC	CASSASGAGVRNEQFF
TRBV2	NA	TRBD2	TRBJ2-1	TGTGCCAGCAGTGAATGGGCTAGCGGGAGTTTAAATGAGCAGTTCTTC	CASSEWASGSLNEQFF
TRBV19	NA	TRBD1	TRBJ1-2	TGTGCCAGTAACCCCAACGACAGGGCCTATGGCTACACCTTC	CASNPNDRAYGYTF
TRBV6-1	NA	TRBD1	TRBJ1-4	TGTGCCAGCAGTGAAATGTATGGGACAGGGAATGAAAAACTGTTTTTT	CASSEMYGTGNEKLFF
TRBV28	few	NA	TRBJ2-7	TGTGCCAGCAGCCAACTTTACGAGCAGTACTTC	CASSQLYEQYF
TRBV20-1	NA	NA	TRBJ1-2	TGCAGTGCTTTCGGGGGGTATGGCTACACCTTC	CSAFGGYGYTF
TRBV7-8	NA	TRBD2	TRBJ2-1	TGTGCCAGCAGCCCCCGGGAGGCCATAGGCCATGAGCAGTTCTTC	CASSPREAIGHEQFF
TRBV30	few	NA	TRBJ1-3	TGTGCCTGGAGTGTACGGACCTGGGGCAACACCATATATTTT	CAWSVRTWGNTIYF
TRBV4-3	NA	NA	TRBJ2-1	TGCGCCAGCAGCCAAGAGGGGACTCGAGGGTACAATGAGCAGTTCTTC	CASSQEGTRGYNEQFF
TRBV11-2	NA	TRBD2	TRBJ2-7	TGTGCCAGCAGCCCCCCCGGGCTAGCGGGAGGTGGCGAGCAGTACTTC	CASSPPGLAGGGEQYF
TRBV15	NA	NA	TRBJ2-1	TGTGCCACCAGCAGAGGAGGGACCTACAATGAGCAGTTCTTC	CATSRGGTYNEQFF
TRBV6-5	NA	TRBD2	TRBJ2-2	TGTGCCAGCAGTTACAGCGGGATAGGGGAGCTGTTTTTT	CASSYSGIGELFF
TRBV5-1	once	NA	TRBJ2-7	TGCGCCAGCAGCTTGGTAGGGGGGGCGCTTACCTACGAGCAGTACTTC	CASSLVGGALTYEQYF
TRBV5-1	NA	TRBD1	TRBJ1-1	TGCGCCAGCAGCTCGGGGACAGGGCTCACTGAAGCTTTCTTT	CASSSGTGLTEAFF
TRBV9	NA	NA	TRBJ2-3	TGTGCCAGCAGCGTATCTCTACCCCCGGATACGCAGTATTTT	CASSVSLPPDTQYF
TRBV6-1	NA	TRBD2	TRBJ2-3	TGTGCCAGCAGTGCACTAGCGGGCCCCACAGATACGCAGTATTTT	CASSALAGPTDTQYF
TRBV7-2	NA	NA	TRBJ2-5	TGTGCCAGCAGCTTATGGTCCCAGGTAGGAGAGACCCAGTACTTC	CASSLWSQVGETQYF
TRBV28	NA	NA	TRBJ1-5	TGTGCCACCAGGAGCGGACCAGGCCTCAATCAGCCCCAGCATTTT	CATRSGPGLNQPQHF
TRBV4-2	NA	TRBD2	TRBJ2-1	TGTGCCAGCAGCCAAACCGGGACTAGCGGGAGTGATGAGCAGTTCTTC	CASSQTGTSGSDEQFF
TRBV19	once	TRBD2	TRBJ2-7	TGTGCCGCCTCCCGGGCTAGCGGGGATTACGAGCAGTACTTC	CAASRASGDYEQYF
TRBV2	NA	TRBD2	TRBJ2-5	TGTGCCAGACGATCTTTACTGAGTAGCGGGAAGGATGAGACCCAGTACTTC	CARRSLLSSGKDETQYF
TRBV10-1	NA	NA	TRBJ2-1	TGCGCCAGCAGCGGGACTCGCTACAATGAGCAGTTCTTC	CASSGTRYNEQFF
TRBV9	NA	NA	TRBJ2-1	TGTGCCAGCAGCGTAGCAGGGGAGCAGTTCTTC	CASSVAGEQFF